The 10 T cell receptor beta chains reported below all come from one sample, sequenced in a study of T cell repertoires in cytomegalovirus infection (dated by TCRdb to 2018 to 2020). According to the study, the label for this sample's treatment or condition signals: in vitro stimulation with specific CMV peptide epitopes to enrich CMV-specific T cells. Their antigens are not known. The sequencer listed for this sample is Illumina HiSeq 1500. TCRdb took the public reads, trimmed them with fastp at Q25, ran MiXCR for clone calling and kept in-frame beta chains. Under each unique CDR3 protein, matching rows form one entry showing the most common genes and DNA. The sample data list roughly 46,000 distinct CDR3 sequences, and roughly a fifth of these were observed just once. The ten largest clonotypes hold approximately 53% of the sample. The sequencing used CD8+ T cells from cultured PBMCs, collected from culture after CMV antigen stimulation. These receptors were collected from a human donor in good health (CMV status not recorded). Some clones in this sample may be carry-over from other donors' samples.

The chain is built from TRBV6-2 or TRBV6-3 and TRBJ2-1, with 13 bases aligning to TRBD2. CDR3 size: 18 residues. Trimming took 6 bases from V and 4 from J; bases not matched to a gene: 12. Germline V lookup: CDR1 MNHEY, CDR2 SVGEGT. CDR3 protein: CASRPRTSGRAGYNEQFF. The CDR3 DNA sequence: TGTGCCAGCAGGCCCCGGACTAGCGGGAGAGCCGGGTACAATGAGCAGTTCTTC.

This clonotype was detected ten times or more. The genes are TRBV28 and TRBJ1-3, with unresolved D. CDR1 and CDR2 (germline): MDHEN, SYDVKM. This CDR3 is built from 15 residues. Trimming stripped 3 bases from V and 0 bases from J, with 9 bases between. CDR3 DNA: TGTGCCAGCAGTTTGGGATTTTCCTCTGGAAACACCATATATTTT. Translation: CASSLGFSSGNTIYF. Full variable domain (rest looked up from reference TRBV28 and TRBJ1-3): DVKVTQSSRYLVKRTGEKVFLECVQDMDHENMFWYRQDPGLGLRLIYFSYDVKMKEKGDIPEGYSVSREKKERFSLILESASTNQTSMYLCASSLGFSSGNTIYFGEGSWLTVV.

The chain links TRBV5-1 to TRBJ1-2; 12 nucleotides align to TRBD1. Germline CDR1 SGHRS, CDR2 YFSETQ. CDR3 length: 18 residues. V lost 0 bases to trimming and J lost 4 bases; unmatched junction nucleotides: 10. CDR3 sequence reads: CASSLVSRDRGLSYGYTF. For the CDR3, the DNA is TGCGCCAGCAGCTTGGTCTCTCGGGACAGGGGGCTTAGCTATGGCTACACCTTC.

Here the CDR3 DNA reads TGCGCCAGCAGCCAAGATGGGGGAGGAGAGACCCAGTACTTC. Protein sequence: CASSQDGGGETQYF. The genes are TRBV4-3 and TRBJ2-5, with D perhaps TRBD2 (6 bases). V was pared by 0 bases and J by 4 bases, with 9 bases between. Germline V gives CDR1 LGHNA, CDR2 YSLEER. The CDR3 consists of 14 residues.

Many counts were recorded for this clonotype. This chain links TRBV6-4 with TRBJ2-3; D is possibly TRBD1 or TRBD2 (5 bases each). Germline values: CDR1 MRHNA, CDR2 SNTAGT. Trimming took off 4 bases at V and 0 bases at J, with 11 bases between the two ends. This CDR3 comprises 15 residues. CDR3 sequence (DNA): TGTGCCAGCAGTGGGGACGGAATTAGCACAGATACGCAGTATTTT. Its protein is CASSGDGISTDTQYF.

About this clonotype itself: One junction end disagrees with the germline gene, perhaps due to a read error. This chain joins TRBV7-6 and TRBJ1-6; TRBD1 might be the D (5 bases). Germline V lookup: CDR1 SGHVS, CDR2 FNYEAQ. The CDR3 length is 15 residues. CDR3 region: CTSGTGGVLNSPLHF. CDR3 DNA sequence: TGTACCAGTGGGACGGGGGGAGTGCTAAATTCACCCCTCCACTTT.

This clonotype was picked up a small number of times. The rearrangement joins TRBV6-2 or TRBV6-3 to TRBJ1-1, with D uncertain. This CDR3 spans 12 amino acids. Germline assignment: CDR1 MNHEY and CDR2 SVGEGT. Deletions cut 8 bases from V and 0 bases from J, with 7 bases between. CDR3 in DNA: TGTGCCAGCTGTACAGTGAACACTGAAGCTTTCTTT. This sequence encodes CASCTVNTEAFF.

This clonotype was found many times. This chain uses TRBV27 with TRBJ1-2, with D tentatively TRBD1 (5 bases). The CDR3 has 16 residues. V was cut by 2 bases and J by 3 bases, with 16 bases left in between. CDR1 is MNHEY, CDR2 SMNVEV, per germline (reference sequence). The CDR3 bases are TGTGCCAGCAGTTTAGGCCGGGACGGACCTCACTATGGCTACACCTTC. It translates to CASSLGRDGPHYGYTF.

This clonotype was seen many times. The chain couples TRBV12-3 or TRBV12-4 to TRBJ2-1; D ambiguous. Trimming pared 2 bases from V and 8 bases from J, leaving 7 bases between. The CDR3 is made up of 12 amino acids. The CDR3 loop reads CASSLSEDEQFF. Written as DNA, the CDR3 is TGTGCCAGCAGTTTATCCGAGGATGAGCAGTTCTTC.

The V and J genes are TRBV29-1 and TRBJ2-1, with D unresolved. CDR3 length: 11 residues. Germline CDR1 reads SQVTM; CDR2 reads ANQGSEA. Trimming shortened V by 4 bases and J by 7 bases, and 8 bases separated the two germline ends. The CDR3 spells CSVVEANEQFF. In nucleotides, the CDR3 is TGCAGCGTTGTTGAAGCGAATGAGCAGTTCTTC.